This T cell receptor (beta chain) was recorded in a study of beta chain features in type 1 diabetes. The study, taken as a whole, reports: A moderate, significant TCRB CDR3 shortening appeared in type 1 diabetes across four CD4+ subsets. It was possible that PCR favored shorter templates, equally so in patients and controls.

The study reverse transcribed the entire isolated RNA, so it sequenced expressed TCRB transcripts. Naive, central memory and regulatory T cell samples came to a mean of around 3.5 million reads. This table comes from immunoSEQ multiplex PCR, and its TCRdb copy is limited to in-frame clones, with some not included. This table has about 220,000 clones, roughly 11% appearing once. About this clone: Antigen unknown.

Germline V gene lookup returns CDR1 SGHRS and CDR2 YFSETQ. Trimming shortened V by 4 bases and J by 6 bases, and 14 bases separated the two germline ends. The CDR3 totals 14 residues. Blood was collected once per donor into heparin, averaging around 0.11 L. The sequenced sample consisted of central memory CD4+ T cells from blood. The TCR sequence derives from a man between 18 and 35 years old in good health. The rearrangement joins TRBV5-1 to TRBJ2-1, with D unresolved. The CDR3 nucleotides are TGCGCCAGCAGCGGAAGCACACGGCTCAATGAGCAGTTCTTC. It translates to CASSGSTRLNEQFF. The full variable domain, its missing parts supplied by reference TRBV5-1 and TRBJ2-1, is KAGVTQTPRYLIKTRGQQVTLSCSPISGHRSVSWYQQTPGQGLQFLFEYFSETQRNKGNFPGRFSGRQFSNSRSEMNVSTLELGDSALYLCASSGSTRLNEQFFGPGTRLTVL.